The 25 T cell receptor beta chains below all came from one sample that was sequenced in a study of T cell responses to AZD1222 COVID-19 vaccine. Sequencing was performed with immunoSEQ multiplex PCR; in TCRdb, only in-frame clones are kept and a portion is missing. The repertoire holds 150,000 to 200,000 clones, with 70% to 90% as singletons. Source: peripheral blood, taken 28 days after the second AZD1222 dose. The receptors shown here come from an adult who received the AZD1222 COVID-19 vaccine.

CDR3 sequence reads: CASSKGQGAREQYF. The CDR3, as DNA: TGTGCCAGTAGTAAGGGACAGGGGGCGAGGGAGCAGTACTTC. The chain has TRBV19 and TRBJ2-7, with TRBD1 identical over 12 bases. From germline, CDR1 is LNHDA and CDR2 SQIVND (reference sequence). The CDR3 covers 14 residues. The J segment lost 7 bases and the V segment lost 4 bases, leaving 5 bases of the junction unmatched.

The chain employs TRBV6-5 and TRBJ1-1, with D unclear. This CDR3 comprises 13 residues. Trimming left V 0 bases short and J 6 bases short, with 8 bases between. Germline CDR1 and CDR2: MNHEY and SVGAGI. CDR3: CASSYSGIAEAFF. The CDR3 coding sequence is TGTGCCAGCAGTTACTCGGGGATTGCTGAAGCTTTCTTT.

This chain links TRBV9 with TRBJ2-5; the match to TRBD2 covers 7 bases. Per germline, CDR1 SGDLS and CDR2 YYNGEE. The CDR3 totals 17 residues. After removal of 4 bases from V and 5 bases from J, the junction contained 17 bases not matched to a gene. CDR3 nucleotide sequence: TGTGCCAGCAGCTACGGACTAGGACCTACCAGGCTGGAGACCCAGTACTTC. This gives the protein CASSYGLGPTRLETQYF.

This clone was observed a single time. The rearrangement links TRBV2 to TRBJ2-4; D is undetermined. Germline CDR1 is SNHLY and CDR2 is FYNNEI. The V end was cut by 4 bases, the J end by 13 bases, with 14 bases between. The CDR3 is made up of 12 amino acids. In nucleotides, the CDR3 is TGTGCCAGCAGTGGCGAGCTCATGCCGCAGTACTTC. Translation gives CASSGELMPQYF.

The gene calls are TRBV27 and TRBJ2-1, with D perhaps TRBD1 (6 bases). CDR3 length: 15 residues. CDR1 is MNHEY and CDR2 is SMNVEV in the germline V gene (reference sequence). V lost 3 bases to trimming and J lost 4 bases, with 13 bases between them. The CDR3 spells CASSLQGMKYNEQFF. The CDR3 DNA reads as TGTGCCAGCAGTTTGCAGGGGATGAAGTACAATGAGCAGTTCTTC.

DNA of the CDR3: TGTGCCAGCAGCTCCGGGGCCGATTATCAGCCCCAGCATTTT. This sequence encodes CASSSGADYQPQHF. The gene calls are TRBV7-8 and TRBJ1-5; TRBD1 is a possible D gene (5 bases). CDR1 and CDR2 (germline): SGHVS, FQNEAQ. The CDR3 totals 14 residues. Trimming removed 4 bases from V and 5 bases from J, with 12 bases in between.

This chain's CDR3 is CATSERESHEQFF. CDR3 in DNA: TGTGCCACCAGTGAGAGGGAGTCCCATGAGCAGTTCTTC. The chain recombines TRBV24-1 with TRBJ2-1, with a possible D match to TRBD2 (5 bases). Germline CDR1 is KGHDR and CDR2 is SFDVKD. This CDR3 contains 13 residues. Trimming stripped 4 bases from V and 8 bases from J, with 11 bases between.

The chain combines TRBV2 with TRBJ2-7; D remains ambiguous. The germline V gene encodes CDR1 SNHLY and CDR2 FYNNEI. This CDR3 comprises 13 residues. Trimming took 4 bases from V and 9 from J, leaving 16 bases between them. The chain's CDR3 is CASSGPFPGPQYF. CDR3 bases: TGTGCCAGCAGTGGCCCCTTCCCGGGCCCGCAGTACTTC.

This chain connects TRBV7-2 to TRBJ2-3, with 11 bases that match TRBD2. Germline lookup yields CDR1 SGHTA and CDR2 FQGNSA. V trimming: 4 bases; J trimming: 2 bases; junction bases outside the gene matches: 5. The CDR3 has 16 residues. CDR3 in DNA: TGTGCCAGCAGCTCTAGACTAGCGGGACTCACAGATACGCAGTATTTT. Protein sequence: CASSSRLAGLTDTQYF. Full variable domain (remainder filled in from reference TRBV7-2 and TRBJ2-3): GAGVSQSPSNKVTEKGKDVELRCDPISGHTALYWYRQSLGQGLEFLIYFQGNSAPDKSGLPSDRFSAERTGGSVSTLTIQRTQQEDSAVYLCASSSRLAGLTDTQYFGPGTRLTVL.

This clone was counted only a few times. The CDR3 bases are TGCAGCGTTCTCACAGCCGGCTCTGGAAACACCATATATTTT. This sequence encodes CSVLTAGSGNTIYF. This chain joins TRBV29-1 and TRBJ1-3; D is uncertain. CDR3 length: 14 residues. V dropped 5 bases and J dropped 0 bases, with 11 bases sitting between them. The germline V gene encodes CDR1 SQVTM and CDR2 ANQGSEA.

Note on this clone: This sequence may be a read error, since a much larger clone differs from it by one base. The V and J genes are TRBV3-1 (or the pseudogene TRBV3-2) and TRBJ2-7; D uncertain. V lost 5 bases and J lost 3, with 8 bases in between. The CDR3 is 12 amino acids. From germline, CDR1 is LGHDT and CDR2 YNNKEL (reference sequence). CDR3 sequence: CASSLGYYEQYF. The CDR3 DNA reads TGTGCCAGCAGCTTAGGATACTACGAGCAGTACTTC.

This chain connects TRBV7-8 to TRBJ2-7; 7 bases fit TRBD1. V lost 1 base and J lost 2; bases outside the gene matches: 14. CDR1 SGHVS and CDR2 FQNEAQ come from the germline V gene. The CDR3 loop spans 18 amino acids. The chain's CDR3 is CASSLGPLDRVVTYEQYF. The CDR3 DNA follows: TGTGCCAGCAGCTTAGGCCCTCTCGACAGGGTGGTTACCTACGAGCAGTACTTC.

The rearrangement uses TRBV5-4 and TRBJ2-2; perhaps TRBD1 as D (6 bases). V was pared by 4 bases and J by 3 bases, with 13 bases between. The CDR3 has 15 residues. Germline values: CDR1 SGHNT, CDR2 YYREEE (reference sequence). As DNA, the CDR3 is TGTGCCAGCAGCCCGGGACAACGCCACACCGGGGAGCTGTTTTTT. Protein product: CASSPGQRHTGELFF.

CDR3 nucleotides: TGCAGCGTTGGTCCACAGGGGGGAGCCTACGAGCAGTACTTC. Residues: CSVGPQGGAYEQYF. This chain joins TRBV29-1 and TRBJ2-7; 8 bases align to TRBD1. The CDR3 runs to 14 residues. CDR1 and CDR2 from the germline V gene are SQVTM and ANQGSEA. With 4 bases clipped from V and 2 bases from J, the junction kept 7 bases outside the gene matches.

This chain's CDR3 is CASSIARGGYTF. CDR3 nucleotide sequence: TGTGCCAGTAGTATAGCCAGGGGTGGCTACACCTTC. The J gene is TRBJ1-2, the V gene TRBV19; D perhaps matches TRBD1 (6 bases). The CDR3 is made up of 12 amino acids. Trimming pared 1 base from V and 7 bases from J, leaving 7 bases between. Germline values: CDR1 LNHDA, CDR2 SQIVND (reference sequence).

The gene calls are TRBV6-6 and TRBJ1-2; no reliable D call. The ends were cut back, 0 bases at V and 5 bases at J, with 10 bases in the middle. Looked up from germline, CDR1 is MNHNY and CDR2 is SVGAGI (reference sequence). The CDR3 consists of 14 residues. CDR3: CASSYSEGAYGYTF. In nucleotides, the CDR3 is TGTGCCAGCAGTTACTCGGAGGGTGCATATGGCTACACCTTC.

Here the CDR3 DNA reads TGTGCCTGGAGTGTAAGAGGGACGCGAAAACTGTTTTTT. Protein sequence: CAWSVRGTRKLFF. The rearrangement uses TRBV30 and TRBJ1-4; TRBD1 might be the D (5 bases). This CDR3 contains 13 residues. CDR1 and CDR2 (germline): GTSNPN, SVGIG (reference sequence). The germline V and J ends were trimmed by 0 bases and 10 bases, with 12 bases remaining between them.

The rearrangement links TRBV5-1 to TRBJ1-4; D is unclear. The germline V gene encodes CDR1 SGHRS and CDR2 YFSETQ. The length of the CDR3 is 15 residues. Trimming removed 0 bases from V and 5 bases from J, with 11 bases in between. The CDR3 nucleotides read TGCGCCAGCAGCTTGGATCCGGGCGTGAATGAAAAACTGTTTTTT. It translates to CASSLDPGVNEKLFF.

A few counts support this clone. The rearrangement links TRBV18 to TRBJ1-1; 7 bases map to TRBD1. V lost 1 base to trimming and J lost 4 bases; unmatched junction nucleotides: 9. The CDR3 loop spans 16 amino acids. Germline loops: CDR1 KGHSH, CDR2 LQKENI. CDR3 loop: CASSPLRDSPSTEAFF. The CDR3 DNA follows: TGTGCCAGCTCACCACTACGGGACAGTCCTTCCACTGAAGCTTTCTTT.

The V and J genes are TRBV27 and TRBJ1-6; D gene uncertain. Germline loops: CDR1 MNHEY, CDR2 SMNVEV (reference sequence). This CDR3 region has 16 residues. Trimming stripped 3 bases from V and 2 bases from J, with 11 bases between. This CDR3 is CASSFATTTYNSPLHF. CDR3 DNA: TGTGCCAGCAGTTTCGCCACCACTACCTATAATTCACCCCTCCACTTT.

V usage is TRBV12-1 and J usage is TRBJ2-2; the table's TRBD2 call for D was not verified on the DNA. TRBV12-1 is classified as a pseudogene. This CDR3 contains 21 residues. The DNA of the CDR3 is TGTGCCAGCAGCTTTGCCCGAGATCGGGGCGGGGTGCTCGCGAACACCGGGGAGCTGTTTTTT. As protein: CASSFARDRGGVLANTGELFF.

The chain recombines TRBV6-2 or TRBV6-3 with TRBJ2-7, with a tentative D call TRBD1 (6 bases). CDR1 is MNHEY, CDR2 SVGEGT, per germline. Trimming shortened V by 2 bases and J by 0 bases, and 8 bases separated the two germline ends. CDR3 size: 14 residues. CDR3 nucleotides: TGTGCCAGCAGTTACGACAGGCACTCCTACGAGCAGTACTTC. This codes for CASSYDRHSYEQYF.

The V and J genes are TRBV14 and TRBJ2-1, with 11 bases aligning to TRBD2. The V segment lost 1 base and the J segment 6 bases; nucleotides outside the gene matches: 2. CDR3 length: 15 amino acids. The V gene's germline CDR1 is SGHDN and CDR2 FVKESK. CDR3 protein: CASSQGLAGGNEQFF. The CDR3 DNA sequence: TGTGCCAGCAGCCAAGGGCTAGCGGGGGGCAATGAGCAGTTCTTC.

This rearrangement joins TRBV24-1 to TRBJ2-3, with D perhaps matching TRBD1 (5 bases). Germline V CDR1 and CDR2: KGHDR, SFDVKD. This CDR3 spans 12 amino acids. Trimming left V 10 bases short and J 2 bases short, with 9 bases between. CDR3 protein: CATVGATDTQYF. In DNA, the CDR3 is TGTGCCACGGTAGGGGCCACAGATACGCAGTATTTT.

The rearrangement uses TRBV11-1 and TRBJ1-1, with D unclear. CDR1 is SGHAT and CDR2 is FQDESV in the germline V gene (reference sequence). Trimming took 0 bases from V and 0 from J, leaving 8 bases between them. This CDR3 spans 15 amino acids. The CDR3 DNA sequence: TGTGCCAGCAGCTTAGCGGCACGGATGAACACTGAAGCTTTCTTT. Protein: CASSLAARMNTEAFF.